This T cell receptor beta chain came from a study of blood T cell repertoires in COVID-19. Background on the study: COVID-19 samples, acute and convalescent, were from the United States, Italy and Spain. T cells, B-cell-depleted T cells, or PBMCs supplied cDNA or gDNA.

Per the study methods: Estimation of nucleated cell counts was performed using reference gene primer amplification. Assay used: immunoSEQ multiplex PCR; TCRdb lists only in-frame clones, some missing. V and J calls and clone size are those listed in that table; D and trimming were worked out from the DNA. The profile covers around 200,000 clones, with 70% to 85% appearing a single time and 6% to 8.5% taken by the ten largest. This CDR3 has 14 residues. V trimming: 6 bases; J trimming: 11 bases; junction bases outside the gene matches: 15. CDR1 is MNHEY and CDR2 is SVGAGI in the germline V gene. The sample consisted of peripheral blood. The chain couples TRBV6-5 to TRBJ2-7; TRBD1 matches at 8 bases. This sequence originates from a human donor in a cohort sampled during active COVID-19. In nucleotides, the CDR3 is TGTGCCAGCAGCCTCTCAGGGGGCGCCGGTAGGGAGTACTTC. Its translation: CASSLSGGAGREYF.